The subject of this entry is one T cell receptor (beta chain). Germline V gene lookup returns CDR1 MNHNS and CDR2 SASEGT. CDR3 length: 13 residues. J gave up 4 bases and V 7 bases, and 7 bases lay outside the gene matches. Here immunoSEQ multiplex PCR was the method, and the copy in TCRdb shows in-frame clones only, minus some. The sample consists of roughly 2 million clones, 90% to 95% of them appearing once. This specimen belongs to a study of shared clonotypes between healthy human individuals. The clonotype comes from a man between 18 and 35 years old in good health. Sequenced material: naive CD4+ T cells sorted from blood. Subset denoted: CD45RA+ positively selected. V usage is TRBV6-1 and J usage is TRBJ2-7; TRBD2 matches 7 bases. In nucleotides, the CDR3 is TGTGCCAGCATTGGACTAGTCGATTACGAGCAGTACTTC. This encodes CASIGLVDYEQYF.